This T cell receptor (beta chain) was found in a study of monozygotic twins with inflammatory bowel disease. Germline CDR1 is LNHDA and CDR2 is SQIVND (reference sequence). The CDR3 has 16 amino acids. TCR libraries each used 3,000 to 4,000 ng of total RNA. Template switching added UMIs carrying a 6-nucleotide sample barcode. TCRdb re-analyzed the 5' RACE reads; it lists each CDR3 protein once, without DNA. The sample data list over 200,000 distinct CDR3 sequences. The chain carries TRBV19 and TRBJ1-2; lacking DNA, the TRBD1 call made by TCRdb goes unchecked. What was sequenced was blood. The clonotype originates from a human donor with ulcerative colitis or Crohn's disease, or a healthy co-twin of an affected twin (not recorded which). This CDR3 is CASSTRETGANYGYTF.